A single sample gave rise to the 15 T cell receptor beta chains below, sequenced in a study of T-cell reconstitution after alpha-beta-depleted transplantation in children. Researchers prepared the TCRbeta library using unique molecular identifiers, the study reports. TCRdb ran MiXCR on the PCR reads and lists one entry per CDR3 protein. Of about 640,000 distinct CDR3 sequences in the sample, roughly 13% are singletons; the top ten hold about 2%. Material: PBMCs, mostly from graft donor cells, obtained 360 days after TCRalphabeta/CD19-depleted stem cell transplant. These receptors were collected from a male patient younger than 18 who had a stem cell transplant for acute myeloid leukemia, so the T cells may come from the graft donor.

The rearrangement uses TRBV18 and TRBJ1-2; 9 positions match TRBD1. From germline, CDR1 is KGHSH and CDR2 LQKENI. The CDR3 is 17 amino acids. V was clipped by 3 bases and J by 2 bases; unmatched bases: 10. For the CDR3, the DNA is TGTGCCAGCTCACCTACTAGTGGACAGGGGAAAAACTATGGCTACACCTTC. Its translation: CASSPTSGQGKNYGYTF.

The sample holds a few counts of this clonotype. The chain is built from TRBV29-1 and TRBJ2-3; TRBD1 agrees at 10 bases. Germline CDR1 and CDR2: SQVTM and ANQGSEA. The CDR3 loop spans 16 amino acids. V was pared by 7 bases and J by 4 bases, with 14 bases of the junction left unmatched. CDR3 sequence reads: CSAPVGQGVWSDTQYF. As DNA, the CDR3 is TGCAGCGCCCCGGTTGGACAGGGGGTATGGTCAGATACGCAGTATTTT.

This clonotype was seen a handful of times. CDR3 residues: CSVETSGFNTGELFF. CDR3 coding DNA: TGCAGCGTTGAAACTAGCGGGTTTAACACCGGGGAGCTGTTTTTT. The chain has TRBV29-1 and TRBJ2-2; 9 nucleotides agree with TRBD2. Germline lookup yields CDR1 SQVTM and CDR2 ANQGSEA. Unmatched junction bases numbered 3, after V lost 2 bases and J lost 2 bases. The CDR3 loop spans 15 amino acids.

There are a few counts of this clonotype. CDR3 nucleotides: TGTGCCAGTACCCCCCGGGAGAGTCGCGGGAGGTCAAACCAGTTCTTC. This gives the protein CASTPRESRGRSNQFF. The V and J genes are TRBV19 and TRBJ2-1; 8 nucleotides agree with TRBD2. Germline V CDR1 and CDR2: LNHDA, SQIVND (reference sequence). Losses at the gene ends were 7 bases for V and 13 bases for J; bases not matched to a gene: 21. The CDR3 extends over 16 amino acids.

This chain uses TRBV20-1 with TRBJ1-1; the D gene is possibly TRBD1 (6 bases). Trimming took 2 bases from V and 5 from J, leaving 9 bases between them. The CDR3 length is 12 residues. The germline V gene has CDR1 DFQATT and CDR2 SNEGSKA (reference sequence). CDR3 sequence reads: CSARLDRTEAFF. The CDR3 coding sequence is TGCAGTGCTAGACTAGACAGGACTGAAGCTTTCTTT.

The rearrangement joins TRBV12-3 or TRBV12-4 to TRBJ1-1, with a tentative D call TRBD1 (5 bases). Trimming took 2 bases from V and 6 from J, leaving 19 bases between them. This CDR3 region has 16 residues. The CDR3 loop is CASSLSQGESRAEAFF. DNA of the CDR3: TGTGCCAGCAGTTTAAGTCAGGGAGAGTCCCGGGCTGAAGCTTTCTTT.

The V gene is TRBV5-1, the J gene TRBJ2-3; D is unresolved. Germline V gene sequence: CDR1 SGHRS, CDR2 YFSETQ. Trimming cost V 5 bases and J 3 bases, with 4 bases left between them. The CDR3 sequence is 11 residues long. The CDR3 loop reads CASRMTDTQYF. DNA for the CDR3: TGCGCCAGCAGGATGACAGATACGCAGTATTTT. Using reference TRBV5-1 and TRBJ2-3 for the parts outside the CDR3, the full variable domain is KAGVTQTPRYLIKTRGQQVTLSCSPISGHRSVSWYQQTPGQGLQFLFEYFSETQRNKGNFPGRFSGRQFSNSRSEMNVSTLELGDSALYLCASRMTDTQYFGPGTRLTVL.

The chain couples TRBV7-3 to TRBJ2-1, with a possible D match to TRBD1 (5 bases). V was cut by 4 bases and J by 9 bases, with 13 bases left in between. Germline CDR1 is SGHTA and CDR2 is FQGTGA. CDR3 length: 13 residues. In nucleotides, the CDR3 is TGTGCCAGCAGCTCACTCTCTAGGGGTGAGCAGTTCTTC. This sequence encodes CASSSLSRGEQFF. Full variable domain (remainder filled in from reference TRBV7-3 and TRBJ2-1): GAGVSQTPSNKVTEKGKYVELRCDPISGHTALYWYRQSLGQGPEFLIYFQGTGAADDSGLPNDRFFAVRPEGSVSTLKIQRTERGDSAVYLCASSSLSRGEQFFGPGTRLTVL.

This clonotype came up a few times. The chain carries TRBV27 and TRBJ2-7, with D possibly TRBD1 on 5 matching bases. The germline V and J ends were trimmed by 6 bases and 2 bases, with 17 bases remaining between them. The length of the CDR3 is 15 residues. CDR1 MNHEY and CDR2 SMNVEV come from the germline V gene (reference sequence). This chain's CDR3 is CASSRATVPTYEQYF. In DNA, the CDR3 is TGTGCCAGCAGCCGGGCGACAGTCCCAACCTACGAGCAGTACTTC.

J is TRBJ2-2 and V is TRBV5-1; 7 bases are a match to TRBD1. V gave up 5 bases and J gave up 6 bases; unmatched junction bases: 13. CDR3 length equals 16 residues. Germline V gives CDR1 SGHRS, CDR2 YFSETQ. The CDR3 spells CASSPSSIDRAGELFF. Written as DNA, the CDR3 is TGCGCCAGCAGTCCCTCATCGATAGACAGGGCCGGGGAGCTGTTTTTT.

This clonotype was counted ten times or more. The chain carries TRBV20-1 and TRBJ2-5; TRBD2 aligns across 15 bases. The CDR3 is made up of 16 amino acids. V trimming: 3 bases; J trimming: 0 bases; junction bases outside the gene matches: 2. The germline gives CDR1 DFQATT, CDR2 SNEGSKA (reference sequence). The DNA of the CDR3 is TGCAGTGCTAGTGGACTAGCGGGAGGGTACCAAGAGACCCAGTACTTC. Translating gives CSASGLAGGYQETQYF.

This clonotype was recorded many times. The rearrangement links TRBV29-1 to TRBJ2-7; 7 bases agree with TRBD1. The V gene's germline CDR1 is SQVTM and CDR2 ANQGSEA. V trimming: 5 bases; J trimming: 2 bases; junction bases outside the gene matches: 3. The CDR3 sequence is 12 residues long. The CDR3, as DNA: TGCAGCGTTAGGACAGGTCCCTACGAGCAGTACTTC. It codes for CSVRTGPYEQYF.

This clonotype showed up many times. In nucleotides, the CDR3 is TGTGCCAGCAGCCCGGGACGGCCGTACCAAGAGACCCAGTACTTC. Translated: CASSPGRPYQETQYF. The rearrangement joins TRBV28 to TRBJ2-5; TRBD1 or TRBD2 may be the D gene (5 bases each). Germline values: CDR1 MDHEN, CDR2 SYDVKM. V was clipped by 6 bases and J by 0 bases, with 14 bases between them. This CDR3 comprises 15 residues.

This rearrangement joins TRBV20-1 to TRBJ2-1; 10 positions match TRBD2. Germline CDR1 and CDR2: DFQATT and SNEGSKA (reference sequence). The CDR3 runs 16 residues. The V gene end was trimmed by 2 bases and the J gene end by 6 bases; junction bases not matched to a gene: 10. The CDR3 DNA reads as TGCAGTGCTAGAACCCCCTCACTAGCGGGAATCAATGAGCAGTTCTTC. Translating it yields CSARTPSLAGINEQFF.

This clonotype has a count of ten or more. The rearrangement joins TRBV20-1 to TRBJ2-1, with 10 nucleotides matching TRBD2. CDR1 DFQATT and CDR2 SNEGSKA come from the germline V gene (reference sequence). This CDR3 has 16 amino acids. Unmatched junction bases numbered 8, after V lost 1 base and J lost 5 bases. The CDR3 loop is CSARAQLAGVNNEQFF. The CDR3 nucleotides are TGCAGTGCTAGAGCCCAGCTAGCGGGAGTGAACAATGAGCAGTTCTTC.